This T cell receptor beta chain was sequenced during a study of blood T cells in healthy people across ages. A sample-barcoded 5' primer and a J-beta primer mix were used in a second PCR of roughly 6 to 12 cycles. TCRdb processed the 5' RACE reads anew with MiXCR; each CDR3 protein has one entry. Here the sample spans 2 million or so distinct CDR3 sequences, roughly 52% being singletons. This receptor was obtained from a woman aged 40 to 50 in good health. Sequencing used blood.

The CDR3 spells CASSLATEGVNEQYF. The CDR3 DNA sequence: TGTGCCAGCAGCTTAGCGACAGAGGGGGTAAACGAGCAGTACTTC. The J gene is TRBJ2-7, the V gene TRBV7-6, with D perhaps matching TRBD1 (6 bases). Per germline, CDR1 SGHVS and CDR2 FNYEAQ. The CDR3 contains 15 residues. Between the trimmed V and J ends, which lost 0 bases and 5 bases, there was a span of 14 bases.